The rows below give T cell receptor beta chains drawn from one sample of a study of T cells in Graves' hyperthyroidism and ophthalmopathy. From the multiplex PCR reads, TCRdb called clonotypes with MiXCR, one entry per CDR3 protein. The sample carries 500,000 to 650,000 distinct CDR3 sequences, just under 20% recorded once. The sequencing sample was made of blood. Receptors originate from a middle-aged man with Graves' ophthalmopathy. CDR3s include the opening cysteine and the closing phenylalanine or tryptophan. Fields, in order: CDR3 protein, CDR3 DNA, V gene, CDR3 length, clone size, J gene, D gene. A D gene is named only where the DNA matches it firmly. Only part of the rows carry a size: once, few, many, or a class if the clone is expanded.

CASSSAQGGTGQYF	TGTGCCAGCAGTTCCGCACAGGGGGGAACTGGACAGTACTTC	TRBV28	14	.	TRBJ2-5	TRBD1
CGQKRGEHTGELFF	TGTGGGCAGAAGAGAGGGGAACACACCGGGGAGCTGTTTTTT	TRBV7-8	14	.	TRBJ2-2	.
CASTEEGGVEKLFF	TGTGCCAGCACCGAGGAGGGGGGAGTTGAAAAACTGTTTTTT	TRBV28	14	.	TRBJ1-4	.
CASSPPPSGPYNEQFF	TGTGCCAGCAGCCCACCCCCTAGCGGGCCCTACAATGAGCAGTTCTTC	TRBV28	16	.	TRBJ2-1	TRBD2
CASSLDGQGEAFF	TGTGCCAGCAGTTTAGATGGACAGGGAGAAGCTTTCTTT	TRBV28	13	.	TRBJ1-1	TRBD1
CASSPSGFGAGAWNEQFF	TGTGCCAGCAGTCCCTCCGGGTTTGGAGCGGGAGCATGGAATGAGCAGTTCTTC	TRBV12-3/TRBV12-4	18	.	TRBJ2-1	TRBD2
CSARTSGRVTGELFF	TGCAGTGCTCGGACTAGCGGGAGAGTAACCGGGGAGCTGTTTTTT	TRBV20-1	15	few	TRBJ2-2	TRBD2
CAISSARTRSHSPLHF	TGTGCCATCAGTTCGGCCAGGACCCGATCTCATTCACCCCTCCACTTT	TRBV10-3	16	.	TRBJ1-6	.
CASSSLGLAGITDTQYF	TGTGCCAGCAGTTCCCTGGGACTAGCGGGGATCACAGATACGCAGTATTTT	TRBV27	17	many	TRBJ2-3	TRBD2
CASSWRSLAGSDEQYF	TGTGCCAGCAGCTGGAGATCACTAGCGGGTTCCGACGAGCAGTACTTC	TRBV11-1	16	many	TRBJ2-7	TRBD2
CASSPRGGPGGLAGVGEQFF	TGTGCCAGCAGTCCTAGGGGGGGGCCGGGGGGACTAGCGGGAGTAGGTGAGCAGTTCTTC	TRBV12-3/TRBV12-4	20	many	TRBJ2-1	TRBD2
CASSLGPGTSGISQYF	TGTGCCAGCAGTTTGGGACCCGGGACTAGCGGGATTTCGCAGTACTTC	TRBV27	16	.	TRBJ2-7	TRBD2
CASTPRASGDTDTQYF	TGTGCCAGCACCCCGAGGGCTAGCGGGGACACAGATACGCAGTATTTT	TRBV5-5	16	many	TRBJ2-3	TRBD2
CASSAQGVTEAFF	TGTGCCAGCAGCGCACAGGGGGTCACTGAAGCTTTCTTT	TRBV9	13	.	TRBJ1-1	TRBD1
CASSVDGWGTDTQYF	TGTGCCAGCAGCGTAGATGGCTGGGGCACAGATACGCAGTATTTT	TRBV9	15	.	TRBJ2-3	.
CASSAEGLGTEAFF	TGTGCCAGCAGCGCGGAAGGCCTGGGGACTGAAGCTTTCTTT	TRBV9	14	many	TRBJ1-1	.
CASSPQPSAGRGGNEQFF	TGTGCCAGCAGCCCCCAACCCTCGGCGGGGCGGGGGGGCAATGAGCAGTTCTTC	TRBV7-3	18	many	TRBJ2-1	TRBD2
CASSHPGTPAADTQYF	TGTGCCAGCAGTCACCCTGGGACCCCTGCGGCAGATACGCAGTATTTT	TRBV12-3/TRBV12-4	16	many	TRBJ2-3	.
CASCLGTGSRGPFF	TGTGCCAGTTGTCTAGGGACAGGCTCGAGGGGACCTTTCTTT	TRBV19	14	.	TRBJ1-1	TRBD1
CSAAPVSTEAFF	TGCAGTGCTGCCCCCGTGAGCACTGAAGCTTTCTTT	TRBV20-1	12	many	TRBJ1-1	.
CASRIETNEQFF	TGTGCCAGCAGGATCGAGACCAATGAGCAGTTCTTC	TRBV6-2/TRBV6-3	12	.	TRBJ2-1	.
CASSPPGQERTQYF	TGCGCCAGCAGCCCGCCGGGACAAGAAAGGACCCAGTACTTC	TRBV4-1	14	.	TRBJ2-5	.
CASSVTGVNEQFF	TGTGCCAGCAGTGTGACGGGAGTCAATGAGCAGTTCTTC	TRBV6-1	13	many	TRBJ2-1	.
CASSLQYQPQHF	TGTGCCAGCAGTTTACAGTATCAGCCCCAGCATTTT	TRBV28	12	many	TRBJ1-5	.
CASRGPTGTYEQYF	TGCGCCAGCAGAGGTCCCACGGGGACCTACGAGCAGTACTTC	TRBV5-1	14	many	TRBJ2-7	.
CASSTPRTEAFF	TGTGCCAGCAGCACACCCAGAACTGAAGCTTTCTTT	TRBV5-6	12	.	TRBJ1-1	.
CASSFLAGDTNEQFF	TGTGCCAGCAGCTTTCTAGCGGGAGATACGAATGAGCAGTTCTTC	TRBV7-8	15	.	TRBJ2-1	TRBD2
CAWVTGPGNTIYF	TGTGCCTGGGTGACAGGGCCCGGAAACACCATATATTTT	TRBV30	13	.	TRBJ1-3	TRBD1
CASSQGSTSGSDGGTDTQYF	TGCGCCAGCAGCCAAGGCTCGACTAGCGGGTCTGATGGGGGCACAGATACGCAGTATTTT	TRBV4-1	20	.	TRBJ2-3	TRBD2
CASSAPGQVATDAQYF	TGTGCCAGCAGCGCCCCGGGACAGGTGGCGACAGATGCGCAGTATTTT	TRBV11-2	16	.	TRBJ2-3	TRBD1
CASSTGANSGNTIYF	TGTGCCAGTAGTACCGGGGCCAACTCTGGAAACACCATATATTTT	TRBV19	15	.	TRBJ1-3	.
CASSLSRGPNYEQYF	TGTGCCAGCAGTTTGTCTCGGGGACCAAACTACGAGCAGTACTTC	TRBV28	15	many	TRBJ2-7	.
CATTGITGELFF	TGTGCCACCACGGGGATTACCGGGGAGCTGTTTTTT	TRBV24-1	12	.	TRBJ2-2	.
CSARDLAEETQYF	TGCAGTGCTAGAGATCTGGCGGAAGAGACCCAGTACTTC	TRBV20-1	13	many	TRBJ2-5	.
CSVEAVPNEQFF	TGCAGCGTTGAAGCAGTTCCTAATGAGCAGTTCTTC	TRBV29-1	12	few	TRBJ2-1	.
CASSSFTVGEQFF	TGCGCCAGCAGCTCGTTTACAGTGGGTGAGCAGTTCTTC	TRBV5-1	13	many	TRBJ2-1	.
CASSMTSLTEAFF	TGTGCCAGTAGTATGACGTCTCTCACTGAAGCTTTCTTT	TRBV19	13	.	TRBJ1-1	.
CASTRGRNYNEQFF	TGTGCCAGCACGCGGGGGAGGAACTACAATGAGCAGTTCTTC	TRBV12-3/TRBV12-4	14	many	TRBJ2-1	TRBD2
CASSASEQWQADIQYF	TGTGCCAGCAGTGCGAGTGAACAGTGGCAGGCGGACATTCAGTACTTC	TRBV2	16	many	TRBJ2-4	.
CASSFTGLAGPLGEQFF	TGTGCCAGCAGCTTTACGGGACTAGCGGGACCCCTGGGAGAGCAGTTCTTC	TRBV7-9	17	few	TRBJ2-1	TRBD2
CASSPGATNHGYTF	TGCGCCAGCAGTCCTGGGGCAACTAACCATGGCTACACCTTC	TRBV11-2	14	.	TRBJ1-2	.
CASSPAGPRGYTF	TGCGCCAGCAGCCCGGCCGGCCCTAGGGGCTACACCTTC	TRBV4-3	13	.	TRBJ1-2	.